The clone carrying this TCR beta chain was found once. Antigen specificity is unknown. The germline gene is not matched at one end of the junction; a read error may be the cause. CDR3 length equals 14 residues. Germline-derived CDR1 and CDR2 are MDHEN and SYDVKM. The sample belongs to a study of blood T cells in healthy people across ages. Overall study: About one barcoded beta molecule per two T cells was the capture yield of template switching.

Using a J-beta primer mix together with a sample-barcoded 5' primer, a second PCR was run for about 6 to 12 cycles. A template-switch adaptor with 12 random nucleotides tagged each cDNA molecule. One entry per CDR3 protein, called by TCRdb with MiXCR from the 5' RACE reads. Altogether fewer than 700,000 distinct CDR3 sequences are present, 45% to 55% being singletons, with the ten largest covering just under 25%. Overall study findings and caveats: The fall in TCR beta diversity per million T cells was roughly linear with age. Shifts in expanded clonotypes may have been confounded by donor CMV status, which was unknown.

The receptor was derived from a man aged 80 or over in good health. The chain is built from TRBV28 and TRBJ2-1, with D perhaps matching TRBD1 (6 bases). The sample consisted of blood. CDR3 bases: TGTGCCAGCAGTTCGCGACAGGTGGACAATGAGCAGTTATTC. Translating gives CASSSRQVDNEQLF.